A single sample is the source of the 4 T cell receptor beta chains below, sequenced in a study of CXCR3-negative and CXCR3-positive naive CD8 T cells. These TCRs' antigens remain unknown. 5' RACE that incorporated UMI labels was used to prepare the TRB cDNA libraries. Reanalyzing the 5' RACE reads, TCRdb keeps one entry per CDR3 protein, without DNA. Its clone listing holds 55,000 to 70,000 distinct CDR3 sequences. Regarding the study as a whole: Naive cells with CXCR3 showed TRB CDR3s that were more hydrophobic than those in CXCR3-negative naive cells.

Sequenced: naive CXCR3+ CD8+ T cells from blood. Indicated subset: CD45RO-CCR7+CD27+CD95- naive CD8+ T cells expressing CXCR3 (TNR3+). The source of these receptors is a human donor in good health. Some clones in this sample may be carry-over from other donors' samples.

The chain recombines TRBV9 with TRBJ2-7; there is no DNA to check the TCRdb D call of TRBD1. The CDR3 is made up of 15 amino acids. The germline gives CDR1 SGDLS, CDR2 YYNGEE. CDR3 amino acids: CASSVGVGGGNEQYF.

The chain uses TRBV6-4 and TRBJ2-6; there is no DNA to check the TCRdb D call of TRBD1. CDR1 MRHNA and CDR2 SNTAGT come from the germline V gene. This CDR3 contains 16 residues. This CDR3 reads CASSPDGPSGANVLTF.

The chain is built from TRBV9 and TRBJ2-1; the TCRdb call, TRBD2, lacks DNA for checking. CDR1 and CDR2 from the germline V gene are SGDLS and YYNGEE. The CDR3 has 17 residues. The CDR3 loop reads CASSPTAWAGSYNEQFF.

The V gene is TRBV7-7, the J gene TRBJ2-5; there is no DNA to check the TCRdb D call of TRBD2. CDR3 length equals 16 residues. Germline V gives CDR1 SSHAT, CDR2 FNYEAQ (reference sequence). The CDR3 sequence: CASSPAGLAGEETQYF.